This T cell receptor (beta chain) was observed in a study of T cells in Graves' hyperthyroidism and ophthalmopathy (dated 2019 in TCRdb). General notes on the study: Peripheral blood samples were taken at initial diagnosis, before any treatment was given. To identify TCR V-J signatures that set the groups apart, the researchers used a discovery cohort of approximately 98 patients, made up of 40 to 45 with Graves' ophthalmopathy and approximately 57 with stable Graves' hyperthyroidism. Prospective prediction of ophthalmopathy was tested in an independent validation cohort consisting of roughly 19 hyperthyroidism patients and more than 15 patients who later progressed to ophthalmopathy. The 75 to 100 discovery patients were randomly divided into training and test sets at a 7:3 ratio. In addition, the study compared T-cell repertoires in thyroid tissue and in blood from 6 or 7 Graves' hyperthyroidism patients. Once sampling was done, hyperthyroidism patients were given methimazole at a starting dose of 30 mg daily, whereas ophthalmopathy patients were given high-dose intravenous methylprednisolone. The paper reports TCR Vbeta CDR3 sequencing of some 140 peripheral blood samples: 40 to 45 ophthalmopathy, under 80 hyperthyroidism and approximately 17 progressor patients. Overall study results and their limits: Ophthalmopathy was separated from stable hyperthyroidism by a 13 V-J signature model, with 87.88% sensitivity and 81% to 83% specificity obtained in cross-validation and 80%/75% obtained in testing. Most expanded thyroid clonotypes (frequency above 0.001) were also found in blood, which suggests that blood repertoires may mirror thyroid immune responses. In validation, the model predicted progression to ophthalmopathy a median of about 6.8 months before onset, with 65% to 71% sensitivity and nearly 75% specificity. Sample size was not statistically predetermined, and investigators were not blinded to group allocation.

Taken from cysteine to phenylalanine, the CDR3 has 12 residues. CDR3 DNA only is kept here, 36 bases in frame from base 1. Looking up the germline V gene yields CDR1 MDHEN and CDR2 SYDVKM. The sample holds a few counts of this clonotype. Its antigen is not yet known. This clone may be a read error of a much larger clone one base away. The TCR beta CDR3 regions were amplified from the RNA transcripts. For the first round of RT-PCR on the TCR CDR3, the HTBI primer set was used together with the Qiagen OneStep RT-PCR kit. The libraries were constructed in a second round of multiplex PCR and then size-selected and purified. Paired-end sequencing of the libraries was performed with 100 bp reads on an Illumina HiSeq2000. The study's processing was this. SOAPnuke was used to process the raw data, throwing out any read that contained adapters or uncalled bases, had a mean Phred below 15, or lacked an exact constant-primer or identifier match. COPE v1.2.5 was used to merge high-quality paired reads, and clonotypes were defined as unique nucleotide sequences. MiTCR v1.1 was used to align clonotypes to the IMGT TRBV, TRBD and TRBJ reference segments. Analysis was restricted to V-J combinations with a frequency above 0.0001, which covered roughly 99% of repertoires. The TCS score was defined as the ratio of F50 (clonal expansion) to E x V (chaos), calculated using BLOSUM62-based TCRdist between CDR3 peptides within each V-J. Welch's t-statistics and random forest reduced roughly 540 V-J features to about 12, which were used in a naive Bayes classifier (R e1071). TCRdb took the public reads, trimmed them with fastp at Q25, ran MiXCR for clone calling and kept in-frame beta chains. Entries that share a CDR3 protein sequence are merged under the most common genes and DNA. TCRdb, not the authors, supplied the V and J calls. The sample contains approximately 360,000 distinct CDR3 sequences, 25% of them found a single time. The ten most abundant clones make up less than 75% of the sample.

A patient counted as having stable Graves' hyperthyroidism if no progression to ophthalmopathy occurred over 18 months of follow-up. Hyperthyroidism patients were newly diagnosed, had a disease duration of under 2 months, and were aged 18 to 65 years. Exclusion was applied to patients with uncontrolled infections, other autoimmune diseases, pregnancy or lactation. Clinical symptoms, serum thyroxine and TRAb, thyroid ultrasound, and orbital computed tomography formed the basis for the diagnoses. Ficoll-Paque density gradient centrifugation was used to isolate PBMCs from 9.5 to 10 ml of fresh peripheral blood. Total RNA was extracted with Trizol reagent, and quality was checked on an Agilent 2100 Bioanalyzer.

The clonotype originates from a man aged 50 to 59 with Graves' hyperthyroidism. The sequenced material came from blood. The sequence joins TRBV28 to TRBJ2-7; no D segment can be confidently identified. The DNA sequence is as follows: TGTGCCAGCAGTTTGTTCTCCTACAAGCAGTACTTC. This sequence encodes CASSLFSYKQYF.